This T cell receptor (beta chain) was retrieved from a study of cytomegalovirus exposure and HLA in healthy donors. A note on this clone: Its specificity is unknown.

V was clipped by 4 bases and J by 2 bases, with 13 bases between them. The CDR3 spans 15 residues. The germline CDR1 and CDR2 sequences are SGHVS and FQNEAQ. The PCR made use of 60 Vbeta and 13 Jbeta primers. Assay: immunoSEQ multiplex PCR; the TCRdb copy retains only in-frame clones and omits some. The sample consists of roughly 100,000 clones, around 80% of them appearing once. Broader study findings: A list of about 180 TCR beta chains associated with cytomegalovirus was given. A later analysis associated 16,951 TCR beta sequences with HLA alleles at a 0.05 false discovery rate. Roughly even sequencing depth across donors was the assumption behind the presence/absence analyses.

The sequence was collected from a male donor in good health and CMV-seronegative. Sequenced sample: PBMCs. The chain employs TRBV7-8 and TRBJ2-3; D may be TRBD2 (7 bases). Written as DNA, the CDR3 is TGTGCCAGCAGCTCGAGGGGGGGCTTCACAGATACGCAGTATTTT. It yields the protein CASSSRGGFTDTQYF.